The 25 T cell receptor beta chains given below trace back to one sample, sequenced in a study of T cell responses to AZD1222 COVID-19 vaccine. The assay was immunoSEQ multiplex PCR, and TCRdb's table has in-frame clones only and misses some. Among 140,000 to 150,000 clones listed, more than 85% were seen once. The sample in question was peripheral blood, obtained on day 0 of AZD1222 vaccination. The receptors shown here come from an adult in good health.

V gene TRBV10-3 combines with J gene TRBJ2-7; possibly TRBD2 for D (5 bases). CDR1 and CDR2 (germline): ENHRY, SYGVKD. This CDR3 has 16 residues. V was clipped by 0 bases and J by 0 bases, with 12 bases between them. The CDR3 protein is CAISESRTGSSYEQYF. The DNA of the CDR3 is TGTGCCATCAGTGAGTCACGGACGGGGAGCTCCTACGAGCAGTACTTC.

The V gene is TRBV5-1, the J gene TRBJ2-2; the match to TRBD1 covers 9 bases. This CDR3 spans 14 amino acids. V lost 4 bases and J lost 6; bases outside the gene matches: 4. The germline V gene encodes CDR1 SGHRS and CDR2 YFSETQ. CDR3 bases: TGCGCCAGCAGCAGGGACAGGGTCGCCGGGGAGCTGTTTTTT. Protein product: CASSRDRVAGELFF.

CDR3 amino acids: CASSKNGGQGYNEQFF. CDR3 coding DNA: TGTGCCAGCAGCAAGAACGGCGGGCAGGGCTACAATGAGCAGTTCTTC. This sequence joins TRBV5-4 and TRBJ2-1; D may correspond to TRBD1 or TRBD2 (5 bases each). The CDR3 runs to 16 residues. The germline V and J ends were trimmed by 4 bases and 3 bases, with 17 bases remaining between them. CDR1 is SGHNT and CDR2 is YYREEE in the germline V gene (reference sequence).

This clone was counted only a few times. The chain links TRBV5-6 to TRBJ1-2; D may be TRBD1 (5 bases). CDR1 and CDR2 from the germline V gene are SGHDT and YYEEEE. The CDR3 spans 12 residues. The V and J ends lost 5 bases and 5 bases respectively, with 10 bases between them. The CDR3 DNA reads as TGTGCCAGCAGGCAGGACAAGTATGGCTACACCTTC. Protein sequence: CASRQDKYGYTF. The variable domain in full, completed from reference TRBV5-6 and TRBJ1-2, reads DAGVTQSPTHLIKTRGQQVTLRCSPKSGHDTVSWYQQALGQGPQFIFQYYEEEERQRGNFPDRFSGHQFPNYSSELNVNALLLGDSALYLCASRQDKYGYTFGSGTRLTVV.

The J gene is TRBJ2-1, the V gene TRBV7-9, with unresolved D. Per the germline V gene, CDR1 is SEHNR and CDR2 is FQNEAQ (reference sequence). This CDR3 is 15 amino acids long. The V end was cut by 0 bases, the J end by 0 bases, with 6 bases between. CDR3 bases: TGTGCCAGCAGCTTAGCGGTAAGCTCCTACAATGAGCAGTTCTTC. Protein product: CASSLAVSSYNEQFF. Variable domain in full (rest from reference TRBV7-9 and TRBJ2-1): DTGVSQNPRHKITKRGQNVTFRCDPISEHNRLYWYRQTLGQGPEFLTYFQNEAQLEKSRLLSDRFSAERPKGSFSTLEIQRTEQGDSAMYLCASSLAVSSYNEQFFGPGTRLTVL.

This clone came up once. The V gene is TRBV6-2 or TRBV6-3, the J gene TRBJ1-6; 9 bases are shared with TRBD1. This CDR3 has 18 residues. Germline lookup yields CDR1 MNHEY and CDR2 SVGEGT. With 5 bases clipped from V and 6 bases from J, the junction kept 14 bases outside the gene matches. This chain's CDR3 is CASSPYARGQGINSPLHF. DNA for the CDR3: TGTGCCAGCAGTCCCTACGCGCGCGGACAGGGGATTAATTCACCCCTCCACTTT.

Here the CDR3 reads CASSLDGTADGYTF. DNA for the CDR3: TGCGCCAGCAGCTTGGACGGGACGGCGGATGGCTACACCTTC. The chain carries TRBV5-1 and TRBJ1-2; D perhaps matches TRBD1 (5 bases). The V gene lost 0 bases and the J gene lost 6 bases, with 12 bases spanning the gap. The CDR3 has 14 residues. The V gene's germline CDR1 is SGHRS and CDR2 YFSETQ.

The chain recombines TRBV9 with TRBJ1-1; D may be TRBD1 (5 bases). The length of the CDR3 is 14 residues. Germline loops: CDR1 SGDLS, CDR2 YYNGEE. The germline V and J ends were trimmed by 3 bases and 3 bases, with 12 bases remaining between them. The CDR3 sequence: CASSAQVRDTEAFF. For the CDR3, the DNA is TGTGCCAGCAGCGCACAGGTACGAGACACTGAAGCTTTCTTT.

The rearrangement uses TRBV5-8 and TRBJ2-7, with D perhaps being TRBD1 or TRBD2 (5 bases each). The V gene lost 3 bases and the J gene lost 3 bases, with 10 bases spanning the gap. Germline CDR1 reads SGHTS; CDR2 reads YDEGEE. The CDR3 contains 13 residues. The CDR3 protein is CASSWGNLYEQYF. The CDR3 DNA sequence: TGTGCCAGCAGCTGGGGGAACCTCTACGAGCAGTACTTC.

Only one count was recorded for this clone. The chain joins TRBV18 to TRBJ2-7; D unresolved. The V end was cut by 0 bases, the J end by 3 bases, with 9 bases between. This CDR3 is 14 amino acids long. The germline gives CDR1 KGHSH, CDR2 LQKENI. The DNA for the CDR3 is TGTGCCAGCTCACCACCGTCCTCGGGCTACGAGCAGTACTTC. Amino acid sequence: CASSPPSSGYEQYF.

The rearrangement links TRBV5-1 to TRBJ2-2; no reliable D call. V lost 3 bases, J lost 5 bases, and 11 bases lay in between. Germline CDR1 is SGHRS and CDR2 is YFSETQ. The CDR3 extends over 14 amino acids. The CDR3 sequence is CASSYSWGTGELFF. The CDR3 nucleotides read TGCGCCAGCAGCTACTCGTGGGGAACCGGGGAGCTGTTTTTT.

V usage is TRBV10-3 and J usage is TRBJ1-2; a weak D match, TRBD1 (6 bases). The CDR3 is 14 amino acids. Germline CDR1 reads ENHRY; CDR2 reads SYGVKD. Trimming removed 0 bases at V and 5 bases at J, with 10 bases between. The CDR3 sequence is CAISESGTQYGYTF. CDR3 nucleotide sequence: TGTGCCATCAGTGAGTCGGGGACACAGTATGGCTACACCTTC.

The chain is built from TRBV5-1 and TRBJ1-2, with 8 bases lining up with TRBD1. CDR1 and CDR2 (germline): SGHRS, YFSETQ. The CDR3 consists of 14 residues. Trimming removed 4 bases from V and 4 bases from J; junction bases left unmatched: 6. The CDR3 region has the DNA TGCGCCAGCAGCCGGGGACAGGTGTCCTATGGCTACACCTTC. Protein product: CASSRGQVSYGYTF.

The chain uses TRBV28 and TRBJ1-5; TRBD1 agrees at 8 bases. CDR1 MDHEN and CDR2 SYDVKM come from the germline V gene. This CDR3 comprises 14 residues. J lost 4 bases, V lost 5 bases, and 4 bases had no gene match. The DNA for the CDR3 is TGTGCCAGCAGTCTATACAGGGGGAATCAGCCCCAGCATTTT. It yields the protein CASSLYRGNQPQHF.

CDR3 amino acids: CASSSDRGPGRQYF. CDR3 DNA: TGTGCCAGCAGTTCCGACCGGGGACCCGGGAGGCAGTACTTC. This chain links TRBV27 with TRBJ2-7, with a possible D match to TRBD2 (6 bases). V was cut by 4 bases and J by 9 bases, with 19 bases left in between. The CDR3 is 14 residues long. The V gene's germline CDR1 is MNHEY and CDR2 SMNVEV (reference sequence).

This clone was seen just once. The chain combines TRBV13 with TRBJ1-3; 7 nucleotides agree with TRBD1. V shed 7 bases, J shed 0 bases, and the junction held 9 bases outside the gene matches. The CDR3 covers 16 residues. Germline CDR1 PRHDT, CDR2 FYEKMQ (reference sequence). The CDR3 nucleotides are TGTGCCAGCACCCACCGGACAGGTGCCTCTGGAAACACCATATATTTT. The encoded protein is CASTHRTGASGNTIYF.

The rearrangement links TRBV15 to TRBJ2-1; no firm D call. This CDR3 is built from 16 residues. Germline CDR1 and CDR2: LNHNV and YYDKDF (reference sequence). Trimming cost V 0 bases and J 6 bases, with 15 bases left between them. The CDR3 spells CATSRDPPGTGNEQFF. In DNA, the CDR3 is TGTGCCACCAGCAGAGATCCCCCAGGCACGGGCAATGAGCAGTTCTTC.

The chain has TRBV5-6 and TRBJ2-1; D possibly corresponds to TRBD1 (6 bases). CDR1 is SGHDT and CDR2 is YYEEEE in the germline V gene. This CDR3 has 14 amino acids. Trimming pared 1 base from V and 7 bases from J, leaving 12 bases between. DNA of the CDR3: TGTGCCAGCAGCTTGACAGGGATAAAAAATGAGCAGTTCTTC. This sequence encodes CASSLTGIKNEQFF.

J is TRBJ1-1 and V is TRBV4-3; D possibly corresponds to TRBD1 (6 bases). Germline values: CDR1 LGHNA, CDR2 YSLEER. Trimming removed 5 bases from V and 4 bases from J, with 8 bases in between. This CDR3 is 12 amino acids long. The DNA for the CDR3 is TGCGCCAGCAGCGGAGGGGGCACTGAAGCTTTCTTT. Encoded protein: CASSGGGTEAFF.

This rearrangement joins TRBV18 to TRBJ1-3, with a tentative D call TRBD1 (6 bases). In germline, CDR1 is KGHSH, CDR2 LQKENI. The length of the CDR3 is 16 residues. V lost 3 bases and J 0 bases, leaving 12 bases between the germline ends. CDR3 nucleotides: TGTGCCAGCTCACCGGGGGGCCAGAGCTCTGGAAACACCATATATTTT. This gives the protein CASSPGGQSSGNTIYF.

J is TRBJ2-1 and V is TRBV9; D gene unclear. CDR1 is SGDLS, CDR2 YYNGEE, per germline. Trimming cost V 0 bases and J 5 bases, with 15 bases left between them. The CDR3 sequence is 16 residues long. CDR3 DNA: TGTGCCAGCAGCGTAGCTCTGGCCCTCAGCGACAATGAGCAGTTCTTC. Its translation is CASSVALALSDNEQFF.

This clone was seen more than once but under ten times. This chain connects TRBV19 to TRBJ1-1, with a weak D call TRBD1 (5 bases). Germline assignment: CDR1 LNHDA and CDR2 SQIVND (reference sequence). V dropped 3 bases and J dropped 0 bases, with 20 bases sitting between them. CDR3 length: 18 amino acids. In DNA form, the CDR3 reads TGTGCCAGTAGTATTCGTTCGACTGGGCAGGGCTTGAACACTGAAGCTTTCTTT. The encoded protein is CASSIRSTGQGLNTEAFF.

About this clone itself: It is unclear where the CDR3 begins or ends on the DNA, so no DNA is shown, and the CDR3 is as TCRdb lists it. V usage is TRBV27 and J usage is TRBJ2-7; the D call in the table, TRBD2, was not verified against the DNA. The CDR3 is made up of 13 amino acids, end residues included. Per the germline V gene, CDR1 is MNHEY and CDR2 is SMNVEV (reference sequence). This CDR3 is CASSSSGGNEQYF.

The chain carries TRBV2 and TRBJ1-3; tentatively, D is TRBD1 (6 bases). The CDR3 sequence is 15 residues long. CDR1 is SNHLY, CDR2 FYNNEI, per germline. The V end was cut by 2 bases, the J end by 2 bases, with 10 bases between. The CDR3 protein is CASSELTGPGNTIYF. CDR3 coding DNA: TGTGCCAGCAGTGAACTTACAGGGCCTGGAAACACCATATATTTT.

V usage is TRBV5-6 and J usage is TRBJ2-3; TRBD2 matches 10 bases. V lost 1 base, J lost 9 bases, and 5 bases stayed unmatched. The germline CDR1 and CDR2 sequences are SGHDT and YYEEEE. The CDR3 runs 14 residues. CDR3 coding DNA: TGTGCCAGCAGCTTGCCTCTAGCGGGAGAAACGCAGTATTTT. This sequence encodes CASSLPLAGETQYF.